Below, 20 T cell receptor beta chains from the same sample are listed, as sequenced in a study of blood T cell repertoires in COVID-19. Some clones are missing from TCRdb's copy, which holds only in-frame ones; the method was immunoSEQ multiplex PCR. The sample has over 130,000 clones, approximately 86% seen once; the top ten hold around 3.5%. The sample taken for sequencing was peripheral blood. Receptors originate from a man between 65 and 85 years old with acute or convalescent COVID-19.

Here the CDR3 reads CASSLGGQIYEQYF. The CDR3 nucleotides read TGTGCCAGCAGTTTAGGGGGACAGATCTACGAGCAGTACTTC. The chain links TRBV27 to TRBJ2-7; 7 bases match TRBD1. The length of the CDR3 is 14 residues. The germline V gene has CDR1 MNHEY and CDR2 SMNVEV (reference sequence). Germline trimming cut 2 bases from V and 3 bases from J; bases unmatched to any gene: 4.

CDR3: CASSLAGTGTDTQYF. For the CDR3, the DNA is TGTGCCAGCAGCTTAGCGGGGACAGGGACAGATACGCAGTATTTT. The rearrangement links TRBV7-2 to TRBJ2-3; 9 bases match TRBD1. Germline CDR1 and CDR2: SGHTA and FQGNSA. The CDR3 is 15 amino acids. V shed 0 bases, J shed 3 bases, and the junction held 1 base outside the gene matches.

This chain connects TRBV5-8 to TRBJ2-1, with 9 bases that match TRBD2. Germline V gene lookup returns CDR1 SGHTS and CDR2 YDEGEE. The CDR3 spans 15 residues. V was pared by 4 bases and J by 4 bases, with 6 bases of the junction left unmatched. CDR3 sequence (DNA): TGTGCCAGCAGCCCCCGGCTAGCGGGGTACAATGAGCAGTTCTTC. Translating it yields CASSPRLAGYNEQFF.

This clone has a single count. The V call is TRBV6-5, the J call TRBJ2-7; 8 bases align to TRBD1. V lost 5 bases to trimming and J lost 4 bases; unmatched junction nucleotides: 7. This CDR3 region has 14 residues. Germline loops: CDR1 MNHEY, CDR2 SVGAGI. The CDR3 protein is CASSTRTGWYEQYF. The CDR3 DNA follows: TGTGCCAGCAGTACCCGGACAGGGTGGTACGAGCAGTACTTC.

In this sample, this clone turned up once. The rearrangement uses TRBV3-1 (or the pseudogene TRBV3-2) and TRBJ2-1, with D unresolved. The CDR3 is 14 residues long. The V and J ends lost 0 bases and 4 bases respectively, with 7 bases between them. The germline CDR1 and CDR2 sequences are LGHDT and YNNKEL (reference sequence). The CDR3 DNA is TGTGCCAGCAGCCAAGATTGGGCTTACAATGAGCAGTTCTTC. Protein product: CASSQDWAYNEQFF.

This chain links TRBV29-1 with TRBJ1-5; 8 bases match TRBD1. From germline, CDR1 is SQVTM and CDR2 ANQGSEA. CDR3 size: 13 residues. The ends lost 6 bases at V and 3 bases at J; junction bases unmatched: 4. CDR3 region: CSVGTGFNQPQHF. The CDR3 DNA reads as TGCAGCGTAGGGACAGGATTCAATCAGCCCCAGCATTTT.

The gene calls are TRBV7-9 and TRBJ1-1, with D possibly matching TRBD1 (6 bases). V dropped 5 bases and J dropped 6 bases, with 13 bases sitting between them. The CDR3 is 13 amino acids. Per the germline V gene, CDR1 is SEHNR and CDR2 is FQNEAQ (reference sequence). The CDR3: CASSLKGGSEAFF. The CDR3 coding sequence is TGTGCCAGCAGCCTGAAAGGGGGATCTGAAGCTTTCTTT.

This clone was detected once. The chain employs TRBV5-4 and TRBJ1-2; 8 positions match TRBD1. The CDR3 covers 15 residues. V shed 4 bases, J shed 2 bases, and the junction held 7 bases outside the gene matches. Germline V CDR1 and CDR2: SGHNT, YYREEE (reference sequence). CDR3 nucleotides: TGTGCCAGCAGCCCCTACCGACAGGGGAACTATGGCTACACCTTC. This gives the protein CASSPYRQGNYGYTF.

This clone was detected only once. The rearrangement uses TRBV14 and TRBJ1-4; 7 nucleotides match TRBD1. The V and J ends lost 5 bases and 6 bases, in that order; junction bases with no gene match: 12. Per the germline V gene, CDR1 is SGHDN and CDR2 is FVKESK. The CDR3 runs 16 residues. Written as DNA, the CDR3 is TGTGCCAGCAGCATCCGGACAGGCGGGAACTATGAAAAACTGTTTTTT. Encoded protein: CASSIRTGGNYEKLFF.

This clone was counted a single time. The V and J genes are TRBV9 and TRBJ2-7; maybe TRBD1 (6 bases). CDR3 length equals 15 residues. The germline gives CDR1 SGDLS, CDR2 YYNGEE. V dropped 4 bases and J dropped 7 bases, with 21 bases sitting between them. In DNA form, the CDR3 reads TGTGCCAGCAGCTCTAGGGGGACCCACCAGGGAGAGCAGTACTTC. Its protein is CASSSRGTHQGEQYF.

V and J are TRBV6-5 and TRBJ1-3; a weak D match, TRBD1 (6 bases). This CDR3 has 15 amino acids. Germline V gene sequence: CDR1 MNHEY, CDR2 SVGAGI. V lost 3 bases and J lost 0, with 9 bases in between. CDR3 sequence (DNA): TGTGCCAGCAGTTATCAGGGGTACTCTGGAAACACCATATATTTT. Encoded protein: CASSYQGYSGNTIYF.

The rearrangement joins TRBV6-1 to TRBJ2-7, with a weak D call TRBD1 (6 bases). The CDR3 sequence is 13 residues long. Germline CDR1 reads MNHNS; CDR2 reads SASEGT. Trimming stripped 6 bases from V and 1 base from J, with 10 bases between. The CDR3 protein is CASSRQASYEQYF. The CDR3 DNA is TGTGCCAGCAGCAGACAGGCGTCCTACGAGCAGTACTTC.

The J gene is TRBJ2-2, the V gene TRBV27, with D possibly TRBD2 on 6 matching bases. Trimming left V 5 bases short and J 8 bases short, with 12 bases between. The CDR3 sequence is 13 residues long. The germline gives CDR1 MNHEY, CDR2 SMNVEV (reference sequence). This CDR3 is CASSRGSEGELFF. The DNA of the CDR3 is TGTGCCAGCAGTCGGGGGAGCGAAGGGGAGCTGTTTTTT.

The chain recombines TRBV28 with TRBJ2-1, with 12 bases fitting TRBD2. This CDR3 is 14 amino acids long. The germline gives CDR1 MDHEN, CDR2 SYDVKM. The J segment lost 3 bases and the V segment lost 8 bases, leaving 2 bases of the junction unmatched. The CDR3 nucleotides read TGTGCCAGCCGGACTAGCGGGATCTACAATGAGCAGTTCTTC. Translated, it gives CASRTSGIYNEQFF. Looking up the rest from reference TRBV28 and TRBJ2-1 gives the full variable domain: DVKVTQSSRYLVKRTGEKVFLECVQDMDHENMFWYRQDPGLGLRLIYFSYDVKMKEKGDIPEGYSVSREKKERFSLILESASTNQTSMYLCASRTSGIYNEQFFGPGTRLTVL.

The chain is built from TRBV7-2 and TRBJ2-7; D unclear. Per germline, CDR1 SGHTA and CDR2 FQGNSA. V lost 5 bases to trimming and J lost 3 bases, with 8 bases between them. The CDR3 loop spans 12 amino acids. CDR3 residues: CASSLSGYEQYF. In DNA, the CDR3 is TGTGCCAGCAGCCTCTCCGGCTACGAGCAGTACTTC.

The CDR3 DNA is TGTGCCAGCACCCCGGGAGGGAATGAGCAGTTCTTC. Its protein is CASTPGGNEQFF. The gene calls are TRBV27 and TRBJ2-1; 8 bases map to TRBD2. The CDR3 covers 12 residues. CDR1 is MNHEY, CDR2 SMNVEV, per germline (reference sequence). V shed 7 bases and J 7 bases; nucleotides not matched to a gene: 3.

V gene TRBV28 combines with J gene TRBJ1-2, with D perhaps TRBD1 (6 bases). V was pared by 10 bases and J by 3 bases, with 9 bases between. The germline V gene encodes CDR1 MDHEN and CDR2 SYDVKM. CDR3 length equals 11 residues. CDR3 region: CATQGDYGYTF. CDR3 DNA: TGTGCCACACAGGGAGACTATGGCTACACCTTC.

The chain joins TRBV7-6 to TRBJ1-4, with 9 bases lining up with TRBD1. V trimming: 6 bases; J trimming: 7 bases; junction bases outside the gene matches: 15. In germline, CDR1 is SGHVS, CDR2 FNYEAQ. The CDR3 consists of 17 residues. The CDR3, as DNA: TGTGCCAGCAGTCGAACTTCGGGACAGGGCTGGGGTGAAAAACTGTTTTTT. This gives the protein CASSRTSGQGWGEKLFF.

V gene TRBV20-1 combines with J gene TRBJ2-1; TRBD2 matches at 7 bases. This CDR3 comprises 17 residues. J gave up 5 bases and V 3 bases, and 16 bases lay outside the gene matches. The germline V gene encodes CDR1 DFQATT and CDR2 SNEGSKA (reference sequence). CDR3 DNA sequence: TGCAGTGCTAGTCACCCCCCGGGGAGGGGACCGGACAATGAGCAGTTCTTC. Translating gives CSASHPPGRGPDNEQFF.

The genes are TRBV5-1 and TRBJ2-3; 11 nucleotides match TRBD1. The V gene's germline CDR1 is SGHRS and CDR2 YFSETQ. The length of the CDR3 is 15 residues. Unmatched junction bases numbered 5, after V lost 4 bases and J lost 4 bases. The CDR3 nucleotides are TGCGCCAGCAGCGGGACAGGGGGGAGGTCAGATACGCAGTATTTT. Translation: CASSGTGGRSDTQYF.